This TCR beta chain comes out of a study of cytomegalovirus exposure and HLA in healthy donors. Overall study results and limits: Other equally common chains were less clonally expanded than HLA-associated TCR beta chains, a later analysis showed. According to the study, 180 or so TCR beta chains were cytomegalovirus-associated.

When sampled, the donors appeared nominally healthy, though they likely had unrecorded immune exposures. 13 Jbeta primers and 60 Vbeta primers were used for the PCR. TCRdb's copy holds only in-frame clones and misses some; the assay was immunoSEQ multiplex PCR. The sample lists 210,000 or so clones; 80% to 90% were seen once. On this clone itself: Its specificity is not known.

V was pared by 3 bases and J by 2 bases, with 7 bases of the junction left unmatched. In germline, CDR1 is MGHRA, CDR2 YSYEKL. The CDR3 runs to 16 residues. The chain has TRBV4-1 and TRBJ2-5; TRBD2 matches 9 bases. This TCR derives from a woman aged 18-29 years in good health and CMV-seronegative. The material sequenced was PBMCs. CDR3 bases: TGCGCCAGCAGCCACCGACTAGCGGAGCTACAAGAGACCCAGTACTTC. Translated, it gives CASSHRLAELQETQYF.